The rows below give T cell receptor beta chains drawn from one sample of a study of Graves' ophthalmopathy and Graves' hyperthyroidism. In TCRdb, the multiplex PCR reads were re-called with MiXCR into one record per CDR3 protein. Here the sample spans roughly 1.1 million distinct CDR3 sequences, 35% to 45% being singletons. Sequences were obtained from peripheral blood or thyroid tissue (not recorded which). The origin of the receptors is an adult man with Graves' hyperthyroidism. CDR3s include the opening cysteine and the closing phenylalanine or tryptophan. A D gene is named only where the DNA matches it firmly. Not all rows give a size; the values are once, few, many and, for expanded clones, a class.

d_call	j_call	clone_size	v_call	cdr3_length	cdr3_nt	cdr3_aa
TRBD1	TRBJ2-7	many	TRBV2	13	TGTGCCAGCAGCCGACAGGGTTTCTACGAGCAGTACTTC	CASSRQGFYEQYF
.	TRBJ2-7	once	TRBV7-2	15	TGTGCCAGCAGCTTCTTGGCGGGCTACTCCTACGAGCAGTACTTC	CASSFLAGYSYEQYF
.	TRBJ1-5	many	TRBV19	18	TGTGCCAGTAAGCTTCAGGGTTTGCAAACCTATAGCAATCAGCCCCAGCATTTT	CASKLQGLQTYSNQPQHF
.	TRBJ1-1	many	TRBV5-6	15	TGTGCCAGCAGCGTAACGGGACACCAGAACACTGAAGCTTTCTTT	CASSVTGHQNTEAFF
.	TRBJ1-5	.	TRBV4-2	15	TGTGCCAGCAGCCAAGATGTGGCAGGTTTTCAGCCCCAGCATTTT	CASSQDVAGFQPQHF
.	TRBJ2-5	few	TRBV12-3/TRBV12-4	12	TGTGCCAGCAGTTACTCGGATGGGACCCAGTACTTC	CASSYSDGTQYF
TRBD1	TRBJ1-1	many	TRBV11-2	15	TGTGCCAGCACCCCCGTACTGACAGGGACCACTGAAGCTTTCTTT	CASTPVLTGTTEAFF
.	TRBJ2-7	.	TRBV4-3	15	TGCGCCAGCAGCCAAGAATTCGTGGCCACCTACGAGCAGTACTTC	CASSQEFVATYEQYF
.	TRBJ1-5	many	TRBV2	15	TGTGCCAGCAGTGGGGGACCGACTAGCAATCAGCCCCAGCATTTT	CASSGGPTSNQPQHF
TRBD1	TRBJ2-5	.	TRBV7-9	16	TGTGCCAGCAGCCCGATCTGGACAGGGGGCCTGGAGACCCAGTACTTC	CASSPIWTGGLETQYF
TRBD2	TRBJ2-5	many	TRBV24-1	18	TGTGCCACCAGTGCAGGGACTAGCGGGGGGCACTTCCTCGGGACCCAGTACTTC	CATSAGTSGGHFLGTQYF
.	TRBJ1-1	few	TRBV29-1	13	TGCAGCGTTGCTGACAGGCAGAACACTGAAGCTTTCTTT	CSVADRQNTEAFF
TRBD1	TRBJ2-7	.	TRBV25-1	12	TGTGCCAGCGTGAGGGGACAGGGGAATAGCGACTTC	CASVRGQGNSDF
TRBD1	TRBJ1-1	many	TRBV5-1	14	TGCGCCAGCAGCTCAGACAGGGTGTCGGTTGAAGCTTTCTTT	CASSSDRVSVEAFF
.	TRBJ2-7	medium-sized	TRBV9	13	TGTGCCAGCAGCCCAGCCCCGTGGTACGAGCAGTACTTC	CASSPAPWYEQYF
TRBD2	TRBJ2-7	.	TRBV6-5	12	TGTGCCAGCAGGGGAGGGCCTCACGAGCAGTACTTC	CASRGGPHEQYF
.	TRBJ1-1	.	TRBV7-9	14	TGTGCCAGCAGCCCCGTAATAGGGGCAGGTGCAGCTTTCTTT	CASSPVIGAGAAFF
TRBD2	TRBJ2-2	.	TRBV7-2	16	TGTGCCAGCAGCTTAGCTAGCGGGCGAAGGGGCGGGGAGCTGTTTTTT	CASSLASGRRGGELFF
.	TRBJ1-4	many	TRBV5-6	15	TGTGCCAGCAGCTTAACAGGGCTGGAGAATGAAAAACTGTTTTTT	CASSLTGLENEKLFF
.	TRBJ1-5	.	TRBV21-1	15	TGTGCCAGCAGCAGCCGGGCCTTTAGCAATCAGCCCCAGCATTTT	CASSSRAFSNQPQHF
.	TRBJ2-2	.	TRBV9	15	TGTGCCAGCACCCGGACGGCTTCGAACACCGGGGAGCTGTTTTTT	CASTRTASNTGELFF
.	TRBJ1-1	few	TRBV12-3/TRBV12-4	13	TGTGCCAGCAGTTTATCTGTTTCCGGGGAAGCTTTCTTT	CASSLSVSGEAFF
.	TRBJ1-3	few	TRBV5-1	16	TGCGCCAGCAACCCGACCGTTGGAATCTCTGGAAACACCATATATTTT	CASNPTVGISGNTIYF
.	TRBJ1-6	.	TRBV20-1	12	TGCAGTCCAGGGACCTCCAATTCACCCCTCCACTTT	CSPGTSNSPLHF
TRBD1	TRBJ2-6	once	TRBV5-1	16	TGCGCCAGCAGCACCGTACAGGGGCCCAGGGCCAACGTCCTGACTTTC	CASSTVQGPRANVLTF
TRBD2	TRBJ2-7	.	TRBV7-2	15	TGTGCCAGCACCTCCGGGACTAGCGGTGCCTACGAGCGGTACTTC	CASTSGTSGAYERYF
TRBD1	TRBJ1-2	.	TRBV6-5	16	TGTGCCAGCAGTTATTTCCAGGGACAGGGGCGGTATGGCTACACCTTC	CASSYFQGQGRYGYTF
.	TRBJ2-7	few	TRBV20-1	16	TGCAGTGCTGCTGGAATGGCGGCGGGTCGACACTACGAGCAGTACTTC	CSAAGMAAGRHYEQYF
TRBD2	TRBJ2-5	.	TRBV7-9	13	TGTGCCAGCAGCACCCTAGCGGGGGGGACCCAGTACTTC	CASSTLAGGTQYF
TRBD1	TRBJ2-2	many	TRBV5-1	15	TGCGCCAGCAGCTCGGACAGGGGGCATTTCGGGGAGCTGTTTTTT	CASSSDRGHFGELFF
.	TRBJ2-7	many	TRBV7-9	15	TGTGCCAGCAGCTTACCGGAACAGGGCGTCTACGAGCAGTACTTC	CASSLPEQGVYEQYF
.	TRBJ1-5	.	TRBV12-3/TRBV12-4	14	TGTGCCACCCGAGGGGGGGGTTGGGGTCAGCCCCAGCATTTT	CATRGGGWGQPQHF
TRBD1	TRBJ1-5	many	TRBV25-1	16	TGTGCCAGCAGTGACGGGACAGGGAGCAGGAATCAGCCCCAGCATTTT	CASSDGTGSRNQPQHF
.	TRBJ2-5	once	TRBV5-1	13	TGCGCCAGCAGCTTATTCAGGGAAGAGACCCAGTACTTC	CASSLFREETQYF
.	TRBJ1-1	many	TRBV7-2	12	TGTGCCAGCAGCCCGACGGGGCAGAGAGCTTTCTTT	CASSPTGQRAFF
TRBD1	TRBJ2-7	many	TRBV7-8	14	TGTGCCAGCAGCTTCACGGACAGGGCCTACGAGCAGTACTTC	CASSFTDRAYEQYF
TRBD1	TRBJ2-7	few	TRBV10-3	15	TGTGCCACCAAACCCCGACAGGGTCTTTCCTACGAGCAGTACTTC	CATKPRQGLSYEQYF
TRBD1	TRBJ1-2	many	TRBV6-5	11	TGTGCCAGCAGCGACAGGGATGGCTACACCTTC	CASSDRDGYTF
TRBD1	TRBJ1-1	.	TRBV7-2	15	TGTGCCAGCAGAGGGACAGGGGGAAAGAACACTGAAGCTTTCTTT	CASRGTGGKNTEAFF
.	TRBJ1-2	many	TRBV6-2/TRBV6-3	12	TGTGCCAGCAGCTTCAACGGCTATGGCTACACCTTC	CASSFNGYGYTF
.	TRBJ1-1	few	TRBV10-3	17	TGTGCCATCAGGAGGGGACAACAGGGACCGTTCACCACTGAAGCTTTCTTT	CAIRRGQQGPFTTEAFF
.	TRBJ2-5	many	TRBV5-1	14	TGCGCCAGCAGCCCTCCGGTGGGAGTGGAGACCCAGTACTTC	CASSPPVGVETQYF
.	TRBJ1-2	many	TRBV27	13	TGTGCCAGCAGTTTATCTGCAGGCTTCGGCTACACCTTC	CASSLSAGFGYTF
.	TRBJ2-2	.	TRBV10-3	13	TGTGCCATCAGTGTACTGGAGACCGGGGAGCTGTTTTTT	CAISVLETGELFF
.	TRBJ2-7	many	TRBV20-1	13	TGCAGTGCTAGCGTAGACAGTAACTACGAGCAGTACTTC	CSASVDSNYEQYF